Only one count was recorded for the clone carrying this TCR beta chain. Its matching antigen is unknown. The method was immunoSEQ multiplex PCR; TCRdb's version includes in-frame clones alone and lacks a portion of them. The repertoire holds 130,000 to 150,000 clones, with 70% to 90% as singletons. The data were obtained in a study of T cell responses to AZD1222 COVID-19 vaccine. Findings of the study overall: Variant regions that are unmutated are reportedly the target of nearly half of spike-specific TCRs. Spike as a whole was targeted by vaccine-associated CD4 TCRs, dominant at 160-218 and 743-854.

Trimming left V 0 bases short and J 2 bases short, with 4 bases between. The CDR3 totals 13 residues. Per germline, CDR1 SGHNT and CDR2 YYREEE (reference sequence). This chain connects TRBV5-4 to TRBJ2-3; D is unclear. This receptor was obtained from an adult in good health. Sequencing used peripheral blood, obtained on day 0 of AZD1222 vaccination. The CDR3, as DNA: TGTGCCAGCAGCTTGGACTACACAGATACGCAGTATTTT. It encodes CASSLDYTDTQYF.